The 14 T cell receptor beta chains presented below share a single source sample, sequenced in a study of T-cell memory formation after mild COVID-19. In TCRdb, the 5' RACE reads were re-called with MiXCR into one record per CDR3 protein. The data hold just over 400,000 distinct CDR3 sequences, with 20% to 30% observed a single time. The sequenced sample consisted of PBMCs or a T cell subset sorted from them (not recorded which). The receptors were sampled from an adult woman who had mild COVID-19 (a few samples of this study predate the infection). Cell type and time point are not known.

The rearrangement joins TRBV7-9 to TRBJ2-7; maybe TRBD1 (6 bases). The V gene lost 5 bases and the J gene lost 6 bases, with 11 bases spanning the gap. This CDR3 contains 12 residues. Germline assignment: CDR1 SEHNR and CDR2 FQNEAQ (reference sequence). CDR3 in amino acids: CASSRQGFEQYF. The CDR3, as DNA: TGTGCCAGCAGCCGTCAGGGGTTCGAGCAGTACTTC.

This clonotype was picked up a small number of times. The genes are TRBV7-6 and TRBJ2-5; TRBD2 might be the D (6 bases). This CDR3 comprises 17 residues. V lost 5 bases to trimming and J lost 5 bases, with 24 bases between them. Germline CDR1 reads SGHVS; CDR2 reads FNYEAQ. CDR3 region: CASSPRLEGRYRETQYF. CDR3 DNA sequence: TGTGCCAGCAGCCCGAGACTAGAAGGGCGATACCGGGAGACCCAGTACTTC.

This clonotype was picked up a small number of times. CDR3 region: CASSVNDRHYGYTF. CDR3 nucleotide sequence: TGCGCCAGCAGCGTAAACGACAGACACTATGGCTACACCTTC. The V gene is TRBV5-1, the J gene TRBJ1-2; perhaps TRBD1 as D (5 bases). The germline V gene has CDR1 SGHRS and CDR2 YFSETQ. Trimming pared 4 bases from V and 3 bases from J, leaving 13 bases between. The CDR3 extends over 14 amino acids.

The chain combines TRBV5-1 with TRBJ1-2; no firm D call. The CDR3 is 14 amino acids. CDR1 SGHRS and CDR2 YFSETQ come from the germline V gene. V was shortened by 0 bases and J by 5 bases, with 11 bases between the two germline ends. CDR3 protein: CASSLEASGYGYTF. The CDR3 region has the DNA TGCGCCAGCAGCTTGGAAGCGTCAGGATATGGCTACACCTTC.

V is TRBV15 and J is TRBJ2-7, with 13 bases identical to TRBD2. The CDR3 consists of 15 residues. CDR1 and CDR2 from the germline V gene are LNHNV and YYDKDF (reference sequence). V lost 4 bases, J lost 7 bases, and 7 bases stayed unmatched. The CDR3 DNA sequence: TGTGCCACCAGCAACGCACCGGGACTAGCGGGGGAGCAGTACTTC. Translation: CATSNAPGLAGEQYF.

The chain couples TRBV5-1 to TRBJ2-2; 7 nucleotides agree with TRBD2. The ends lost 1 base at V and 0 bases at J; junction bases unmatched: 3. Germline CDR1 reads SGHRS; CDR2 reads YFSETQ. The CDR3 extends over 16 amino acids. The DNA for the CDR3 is TGCGCCAGCAGCTTGAGTCTAGCGGCGAACACCGGGGAGCTGTTTTTT. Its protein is CASSLSLAANTGELFF.

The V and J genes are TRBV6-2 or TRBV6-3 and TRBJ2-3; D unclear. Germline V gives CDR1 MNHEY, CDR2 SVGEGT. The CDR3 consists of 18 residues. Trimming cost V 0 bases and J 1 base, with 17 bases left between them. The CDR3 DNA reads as TGTGCCAGCAGTTACTCTCTGGGTCAGGAAGGCGGCACAGATACGCAGTATTTT. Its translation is CASSYSLGQEGGTDTQYF.

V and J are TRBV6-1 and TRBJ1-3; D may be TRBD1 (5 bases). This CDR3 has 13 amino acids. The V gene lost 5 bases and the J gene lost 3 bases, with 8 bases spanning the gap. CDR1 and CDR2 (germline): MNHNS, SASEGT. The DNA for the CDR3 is TGTGCCAGCAGTCGGGACGGTGGAAACACCATATATTTT. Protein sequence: CASSRDGGNTIYF.

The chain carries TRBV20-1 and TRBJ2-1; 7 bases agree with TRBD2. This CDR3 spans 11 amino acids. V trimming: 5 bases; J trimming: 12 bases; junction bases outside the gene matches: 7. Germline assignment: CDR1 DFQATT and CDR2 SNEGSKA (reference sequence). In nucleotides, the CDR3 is TGCAGTGCTGCCCCGGGACTACTGCAGTTCTTC. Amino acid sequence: CSAAPGLLQFF.

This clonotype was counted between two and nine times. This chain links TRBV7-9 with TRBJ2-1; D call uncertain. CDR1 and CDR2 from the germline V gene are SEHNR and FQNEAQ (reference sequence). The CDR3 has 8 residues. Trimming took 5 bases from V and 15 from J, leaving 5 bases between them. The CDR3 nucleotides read TGTGCCAGCAGCCTAGGGTTCTTC. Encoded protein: CASSLGFF. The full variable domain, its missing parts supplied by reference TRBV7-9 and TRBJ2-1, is DTGVSQNPRHKITKRGQNVTFRCDPISEHNRLYWYRQTLGQGPEFLTYFQNEAQLEKSRLLSDRFSAERPKGSFSTLEIQRTEQGDSAMYLCASSLGFFGPGTRLTVL.

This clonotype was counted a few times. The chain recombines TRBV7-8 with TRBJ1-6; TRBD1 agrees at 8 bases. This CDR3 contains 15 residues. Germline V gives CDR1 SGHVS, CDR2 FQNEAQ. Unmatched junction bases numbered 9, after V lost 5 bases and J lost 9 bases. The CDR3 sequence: CASSPRQGRRSPLHF. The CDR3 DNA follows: TGTGCCAGCAGCCCCAGACAGGGGAGGCGTTCACCCCTCCACTTT.

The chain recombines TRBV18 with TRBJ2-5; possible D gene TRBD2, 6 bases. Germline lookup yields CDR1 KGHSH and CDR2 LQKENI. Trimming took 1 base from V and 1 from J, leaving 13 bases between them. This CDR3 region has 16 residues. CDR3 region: CASSPRYQGGQETQYF. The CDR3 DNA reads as TGTGCCAGCTCACCACGCTACCAGGGAGGCCAAGAGACCCAGTACTTC. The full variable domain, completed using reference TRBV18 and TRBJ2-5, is NAGVMQNPRHLVRRRGQEARLRCSPMKGHSHVYWYRQLPEEGLKFMVYLQKENIIDESGMPKERFSAEFPKEGPSILRIQQVVRGDSAAYFCASSPRYQGGQETQYFGPGTRLLVL.

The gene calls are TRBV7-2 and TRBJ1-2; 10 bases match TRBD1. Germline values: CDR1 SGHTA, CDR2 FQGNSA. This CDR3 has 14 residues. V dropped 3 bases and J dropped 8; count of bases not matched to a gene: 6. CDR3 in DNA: TGTGCCAGCAGCTTTACGGACAGGGGGAAGGGCTACACCTTC. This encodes CASSFTDRGKGYTF.

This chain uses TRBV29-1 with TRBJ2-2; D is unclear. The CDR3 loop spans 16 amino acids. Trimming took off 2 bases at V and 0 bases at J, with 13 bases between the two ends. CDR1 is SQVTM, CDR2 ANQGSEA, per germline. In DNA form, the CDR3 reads TGCAGCGTTGAATGGCCGACATTCGCGAACACCGGGGAGCTGTTTTTT. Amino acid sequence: CSVEWPTFANTGELFF.